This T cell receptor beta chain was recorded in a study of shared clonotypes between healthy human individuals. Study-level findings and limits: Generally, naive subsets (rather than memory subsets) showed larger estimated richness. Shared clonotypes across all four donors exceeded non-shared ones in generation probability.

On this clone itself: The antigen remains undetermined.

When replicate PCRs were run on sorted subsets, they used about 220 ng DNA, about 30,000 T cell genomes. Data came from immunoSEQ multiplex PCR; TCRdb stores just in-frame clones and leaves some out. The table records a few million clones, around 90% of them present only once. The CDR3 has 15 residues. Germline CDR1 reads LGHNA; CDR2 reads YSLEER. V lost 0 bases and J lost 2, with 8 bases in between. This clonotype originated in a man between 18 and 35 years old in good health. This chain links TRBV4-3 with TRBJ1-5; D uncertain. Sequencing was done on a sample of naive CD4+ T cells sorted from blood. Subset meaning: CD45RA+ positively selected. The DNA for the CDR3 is TGCGCCAGCAGCCAAGATCTGAGGGGCAATCAGCCCCAGCATTTT. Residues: CASSQDLRGNQPQHF.